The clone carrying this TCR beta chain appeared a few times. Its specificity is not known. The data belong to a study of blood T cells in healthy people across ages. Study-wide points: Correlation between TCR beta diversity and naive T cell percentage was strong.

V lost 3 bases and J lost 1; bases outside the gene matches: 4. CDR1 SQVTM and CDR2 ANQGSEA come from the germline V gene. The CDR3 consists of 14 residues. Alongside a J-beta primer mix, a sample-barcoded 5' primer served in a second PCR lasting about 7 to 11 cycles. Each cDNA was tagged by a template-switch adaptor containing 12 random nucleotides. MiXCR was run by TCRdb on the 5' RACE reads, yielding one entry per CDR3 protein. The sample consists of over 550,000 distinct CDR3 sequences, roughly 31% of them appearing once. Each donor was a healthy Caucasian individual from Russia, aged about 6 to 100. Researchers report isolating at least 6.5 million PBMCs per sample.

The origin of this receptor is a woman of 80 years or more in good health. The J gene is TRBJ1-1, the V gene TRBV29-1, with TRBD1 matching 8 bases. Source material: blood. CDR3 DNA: TGCAGCGTTGACCCGACAGGGGCGAACACTGAAGCTTTCTTT. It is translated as CSVDPTGANTEAFF. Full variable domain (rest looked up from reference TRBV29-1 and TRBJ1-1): SAVISQKPSRDICQRGTSLTIQCQVDSQVTMMFWYRQQPGQSLTLIATANQGSEATYESGFVIDKFPISRPNLTFSTLTVSNMSPEDSSIYLCSVDPTGANTEAFFGQGTRLTVV.